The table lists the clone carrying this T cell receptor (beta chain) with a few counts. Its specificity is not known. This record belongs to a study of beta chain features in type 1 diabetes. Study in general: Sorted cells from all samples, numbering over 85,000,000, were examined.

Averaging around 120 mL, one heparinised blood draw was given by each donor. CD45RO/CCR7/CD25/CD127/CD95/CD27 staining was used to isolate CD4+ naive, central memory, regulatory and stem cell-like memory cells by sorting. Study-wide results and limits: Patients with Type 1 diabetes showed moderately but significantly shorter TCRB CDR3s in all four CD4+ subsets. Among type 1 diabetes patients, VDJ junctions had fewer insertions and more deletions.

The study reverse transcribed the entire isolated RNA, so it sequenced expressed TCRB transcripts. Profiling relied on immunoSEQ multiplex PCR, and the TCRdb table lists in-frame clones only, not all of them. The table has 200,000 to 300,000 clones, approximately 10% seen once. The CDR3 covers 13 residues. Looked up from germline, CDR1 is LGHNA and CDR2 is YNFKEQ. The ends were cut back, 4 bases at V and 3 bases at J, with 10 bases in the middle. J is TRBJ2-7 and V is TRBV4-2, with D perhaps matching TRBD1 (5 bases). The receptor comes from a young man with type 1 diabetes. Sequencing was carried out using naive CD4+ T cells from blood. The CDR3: CASSPSTVYEQYF. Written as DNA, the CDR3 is TGTGCCAGCAGCCCATCGACAGTCTACGAGCAGTACTTC.